This TCR beta chain comes out of a study of T cell responses to AZD1222 COVID-19 vaccine. Study outcomes and limitations: Seropositive status at baseline applied to only 5 to 7 AZD1222 recipients. Among spike-specific TCRs, nearly half reportedly target unmutated variant regions. Increased Spike-specific TCR breadth and depth were observed after two AZD1222 doses. Across spike, vaccine-associated CD4 TCRs were found, dominant at 160-218 and 743-854.

V was trimmed by 6 bases and J by 8 bases, leaving 20 bases between them. The CDR3 contains 15 residues. In germline, CDR1 is SGHVS, CDR2 FQNEAQ. Using immunoSEQ multiplex PCR, the repertoire was profiled, and TCRdb retains in-frame clones only, with some absent. The table has more than 150,000 clones, around 86% seen once. As regards this clone: Its antigen is undetermined.

The chain has TRBV7-8 and TRBJ2-1, with D possibly TRBD1 on 8 matching bases. The material sequenced was peripheral blood, taken 28 days after the second AZD1222 dose. The origin of this receptor is an adult who received the AZD1222 COVID-19 vaccine. This CDR3 is CASRRGQGGSDEQFF. CDR3 sequence (DNA): TGTGCCAGCAGGCGAGGACAGGGAGGGTCCGATGAGCAGTTCTTC. The full variable domain, its missing parts supplied by reference TRBV7-8 and TRBJ2-1, is GAGVSQSPRYKVAKRGQDVALRCDPISGHVSLFWYQQALGQGPEFLTYFQNEAQLDKSGLPSDRFFAERPEGSVSTLKIQRTQQEDSAVYLCASRRGQGGSDEQFFGPGTRLTVL.